This note documents a single T cell receptor (beta chain) sequence. The antigen remains undetermined. This sample is drawn from a study of CXCR3-negative and CXCR3-positive naive CD8 T cells. Whole-study findings and limits: Comparison of naive subsets found surface CD5 to be comparable, and TCR strength was inferred on the basis of TRB CDR3 properties. Once cells were cryopreserved, CXCR3 expression went down partly, and most assays used fresh PBMCs. Researchers report that CXCR3-positive naive cells carry more hydrophobic TRB CDR3s than CXCR3-negative naive cells.

5' RACE with UMI labels generated the TRB cDNA libraries. TCRdb re-called the 5' RACE reads and catalogs CDR3 proteins one per entry, DNA excluded. Its clone listing holds under 110,000 distinct CDR3 sequences. This receptor was taken from a human donor in good health. Some clones in this sample may be carry-over from other donors' samples. The sample consisted of naive CXCR3+ CD8+ T cells from blood. The subset: CD45RO-CCR7+CD27+CD95- naive CD8+ T cells expressing CXCR3 (TNR3+).

CDR3 region: CARSLGQGLAYGYTF. The V gene is TRBV11-2, the J gene TRBJ1-2. There are 15 residues in the CDR3. CDR1 and CDR2 (germline): SGHAT, FQNNGV.